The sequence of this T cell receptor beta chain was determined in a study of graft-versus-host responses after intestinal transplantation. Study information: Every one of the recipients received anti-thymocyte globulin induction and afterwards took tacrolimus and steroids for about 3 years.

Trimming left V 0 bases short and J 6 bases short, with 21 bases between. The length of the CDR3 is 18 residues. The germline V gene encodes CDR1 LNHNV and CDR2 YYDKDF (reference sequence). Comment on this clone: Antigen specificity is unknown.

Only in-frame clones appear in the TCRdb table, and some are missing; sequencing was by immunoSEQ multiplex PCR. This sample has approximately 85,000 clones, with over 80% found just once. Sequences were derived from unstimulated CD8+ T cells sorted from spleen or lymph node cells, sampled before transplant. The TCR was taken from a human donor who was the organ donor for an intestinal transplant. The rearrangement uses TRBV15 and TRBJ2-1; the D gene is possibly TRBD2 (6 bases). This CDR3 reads CATSREGGGTLKGNEQFF. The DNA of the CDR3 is TGTGCCACCAGCAGAGAAGGTGGAGGGACCCTCAAGGGCAATGAGCAGTTCTTC.